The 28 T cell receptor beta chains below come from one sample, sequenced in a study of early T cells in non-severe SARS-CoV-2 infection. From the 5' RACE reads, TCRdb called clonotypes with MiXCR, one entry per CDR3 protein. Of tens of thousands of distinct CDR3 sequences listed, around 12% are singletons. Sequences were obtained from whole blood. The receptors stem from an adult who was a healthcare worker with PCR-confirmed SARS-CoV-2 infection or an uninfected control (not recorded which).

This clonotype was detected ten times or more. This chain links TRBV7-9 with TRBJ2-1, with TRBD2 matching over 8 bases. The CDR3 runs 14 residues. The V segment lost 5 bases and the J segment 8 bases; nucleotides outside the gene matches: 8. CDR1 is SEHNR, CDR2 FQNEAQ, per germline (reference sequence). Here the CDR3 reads CASSPGTRRDEQFF. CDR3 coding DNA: TGTGCCAGCAGCCCCGGGACTAGGCGGGATGAGCAGTTCTTC. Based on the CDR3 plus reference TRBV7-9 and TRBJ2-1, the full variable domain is DTGVSQNPRHKITKRGQNVTFRCDPISEHNRLYWYRQTLGQGPEFLTYFQNEAQLEKSRLLSDRFSAERPKGSFSTLEIQRTEQGDSAMYLCASSPGTRRDEQFFGPGTRLTVL.

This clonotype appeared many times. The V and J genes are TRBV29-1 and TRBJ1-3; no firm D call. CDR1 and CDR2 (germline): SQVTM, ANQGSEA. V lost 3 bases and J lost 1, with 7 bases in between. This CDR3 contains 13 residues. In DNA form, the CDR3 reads TGCAGCGTTGAGGCAGATTCTGGAAACACCATATATTTT. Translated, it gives CSVEADSGNTIYF.

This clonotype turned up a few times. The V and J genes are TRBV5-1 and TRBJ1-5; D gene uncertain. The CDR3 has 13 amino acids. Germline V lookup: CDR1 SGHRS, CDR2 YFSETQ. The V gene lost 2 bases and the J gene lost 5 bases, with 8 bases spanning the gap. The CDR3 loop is CASSLRPDQPQHF. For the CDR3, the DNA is TGCGCCAGCAGCTTACGGCCCGATCAGCCCCAGCATTTT.

The CDR3 DNA reads TGTGCCAGCAGTTTATCGCCCTATGGCTACACCTTC. It encodes CASSLSPYGYTF. This chain links TRBV28 with TRBJ1-2; D gene uncertain. The CDR3 is 12 amino acids. V lost 1 base and J lost 4, with 4 bases in between. CDR1 and CDR2 (germline): MDHEN, SYDVKM.

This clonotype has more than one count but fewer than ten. CDR3 coding DNA: TGTGCCGTCTCGGTTGGGCGCGACCTACACACAGATACGCAGTATTTT. This codes for CAVSVGRDLHTDTQYF. The chain couples TRBV10-3 to TRBJ2-3; D not certain. Germline V lookup: CDR1 ENHRY, CDR2 SYGVKD. This CDR3 comprises 16 residues. The V gene lost 11 bases and the J gene lost 2 bases, with 23 bases spanning the gap.

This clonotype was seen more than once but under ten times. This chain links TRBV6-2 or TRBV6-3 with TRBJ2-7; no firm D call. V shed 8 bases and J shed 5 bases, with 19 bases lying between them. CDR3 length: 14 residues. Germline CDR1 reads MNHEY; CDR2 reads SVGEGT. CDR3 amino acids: CASSGSLKVHEQYF. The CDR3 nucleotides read TGTGCCAGCTCCGGGTCCCTCAAGGTTCACGAGCAGTACTTC.

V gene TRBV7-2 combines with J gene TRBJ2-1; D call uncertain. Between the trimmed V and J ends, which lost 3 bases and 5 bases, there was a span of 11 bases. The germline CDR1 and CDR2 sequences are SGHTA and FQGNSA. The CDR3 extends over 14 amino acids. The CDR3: CASSFSRKNNEQFF. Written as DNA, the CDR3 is TGTGCCAGCAGCTTTTCGCGGAAAAACAATGAGCAGTTCTTC. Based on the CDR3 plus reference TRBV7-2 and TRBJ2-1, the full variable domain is GAGVSQSPSNKVTEKGKDVELRCDPISGHTALYWYRQSLGQGLEFLIYFQGNSAPDKSGLPSDRFSAERTGGSVSTLTIQRTQQEDSAVYLCASSFSRKNNEQFFGPGTRLTVL.

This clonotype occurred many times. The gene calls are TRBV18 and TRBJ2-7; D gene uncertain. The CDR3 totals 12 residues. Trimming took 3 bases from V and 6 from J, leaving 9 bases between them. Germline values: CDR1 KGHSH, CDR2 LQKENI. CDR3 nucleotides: TGTGCCAGCTCACCGAAGCTGGGCGAGCAGTACTTC. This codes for CASSPKLGEQYF.

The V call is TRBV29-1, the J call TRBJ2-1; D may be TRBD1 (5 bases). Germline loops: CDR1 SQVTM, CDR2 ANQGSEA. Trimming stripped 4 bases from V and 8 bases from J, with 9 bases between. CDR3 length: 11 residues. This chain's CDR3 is CSVVRAYEQFF. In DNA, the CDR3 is TGCAGCGTTGTCAGGGCCTATGAGCAGTTCTTC.

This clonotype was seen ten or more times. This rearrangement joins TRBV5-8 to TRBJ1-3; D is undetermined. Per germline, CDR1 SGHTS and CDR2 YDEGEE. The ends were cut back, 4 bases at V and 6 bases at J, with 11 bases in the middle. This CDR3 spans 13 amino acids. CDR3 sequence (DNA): TGTGCCAGCAGCCCGGGAATTGAAAACACCATATATTTT. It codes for CASSPGIENTIYF.

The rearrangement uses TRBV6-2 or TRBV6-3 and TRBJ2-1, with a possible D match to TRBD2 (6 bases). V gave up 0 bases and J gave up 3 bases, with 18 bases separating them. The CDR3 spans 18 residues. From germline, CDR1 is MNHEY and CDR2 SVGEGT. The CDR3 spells CASSYSSSSGHYYNEQFF. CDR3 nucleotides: TGTGCCAGCAGTTACTCGAGCTCAAGCGGGCACTACTACAATGAGCAGTTCTTC.

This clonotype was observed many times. The CDR3 nucleotides read TGTGCCAGCAGTCTAACAGGGGTGGGGAATCAGCCCCAGCATTTT. Translated, it gives CASSLTGVGNQPQHF. This chain uses TRBV12-3 or TRBV12-4 with TRBJ1-5; TRBD1 agrees at 7 bases. V shed 5 bases, J shed 4 bases, and the junction held 8 bases outside the gene matches. The CDR3 is 15 residues long.

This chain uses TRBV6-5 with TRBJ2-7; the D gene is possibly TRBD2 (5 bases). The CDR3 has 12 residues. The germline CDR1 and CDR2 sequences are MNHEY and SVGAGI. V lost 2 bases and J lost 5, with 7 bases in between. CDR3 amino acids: CASSYRGNEQYF. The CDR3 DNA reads TGTGCCAGCAGTTACCGGGGAAACGAGCAGTACTTC.

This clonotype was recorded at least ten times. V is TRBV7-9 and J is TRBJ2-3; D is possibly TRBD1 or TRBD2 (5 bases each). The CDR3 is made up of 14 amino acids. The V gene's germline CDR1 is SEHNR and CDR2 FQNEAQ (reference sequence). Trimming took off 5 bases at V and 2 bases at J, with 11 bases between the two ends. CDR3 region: CASSLRDPTDTQYF. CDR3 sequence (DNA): TGTGCCAGCAGCCTCCGGGACCCCACAGATACGCAGTATTTT. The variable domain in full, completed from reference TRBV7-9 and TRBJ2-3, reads DTGVSQNPRHKITKRGQNVTFRCDPISEHNRLYWYRQTLGQGPEFLTYFQNEAQLEKSRLLSDRFSAERPKGSFSTLEIQRTEQGDSAMYLCASSLRDPTDTQYFGPGTRLTVL.

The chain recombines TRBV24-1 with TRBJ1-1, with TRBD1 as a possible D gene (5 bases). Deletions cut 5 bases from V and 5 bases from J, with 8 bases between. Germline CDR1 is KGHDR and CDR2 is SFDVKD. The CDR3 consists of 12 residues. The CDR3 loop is CATSAGGTEAFF. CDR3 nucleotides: TGTGCCACCAGTGCCGGGGGAACTGAAGCTTTCTTT.

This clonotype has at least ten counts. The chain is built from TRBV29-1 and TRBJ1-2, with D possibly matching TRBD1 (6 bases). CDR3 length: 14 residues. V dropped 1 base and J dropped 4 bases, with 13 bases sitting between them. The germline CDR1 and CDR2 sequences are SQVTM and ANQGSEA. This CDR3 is CSVEVAGEGYGYTF. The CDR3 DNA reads TGCAGCGTTGAAGTTGCAGGGGAAGGCTATGGCTACACCTTC.

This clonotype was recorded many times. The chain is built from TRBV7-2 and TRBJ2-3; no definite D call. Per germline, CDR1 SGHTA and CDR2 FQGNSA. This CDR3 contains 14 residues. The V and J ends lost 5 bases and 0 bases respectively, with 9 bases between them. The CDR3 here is CASSPLVSTDTQYF. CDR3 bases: TGTGCCAGCAGCCCCTTGGTGAGCACAGATACGCAGTATTTT.

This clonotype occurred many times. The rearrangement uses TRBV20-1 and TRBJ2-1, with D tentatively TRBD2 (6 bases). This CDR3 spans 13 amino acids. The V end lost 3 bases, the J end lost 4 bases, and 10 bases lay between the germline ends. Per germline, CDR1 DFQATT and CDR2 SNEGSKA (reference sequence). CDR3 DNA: TGCAGTGCTAGCGGGGGTCAGTACAATGAGCAGTTCTTC. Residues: CSASGGQYNEQFF.

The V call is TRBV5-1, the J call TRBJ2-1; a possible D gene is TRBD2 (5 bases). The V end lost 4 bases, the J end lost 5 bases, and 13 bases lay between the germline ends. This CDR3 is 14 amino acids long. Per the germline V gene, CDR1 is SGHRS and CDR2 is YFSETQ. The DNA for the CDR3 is TGCGCCAGCAGCGCGCCGGGATTCGACAATGAGCAGTTCTTC. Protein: CASSAPGFDNEQFF.

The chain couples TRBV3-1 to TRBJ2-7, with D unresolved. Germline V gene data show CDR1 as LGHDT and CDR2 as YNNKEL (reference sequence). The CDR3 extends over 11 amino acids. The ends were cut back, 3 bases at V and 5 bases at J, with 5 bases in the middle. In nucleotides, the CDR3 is TGTGCCAGCAGCCATTCCCACGAGCAGTACTTC. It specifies CASSHSHEQYF.

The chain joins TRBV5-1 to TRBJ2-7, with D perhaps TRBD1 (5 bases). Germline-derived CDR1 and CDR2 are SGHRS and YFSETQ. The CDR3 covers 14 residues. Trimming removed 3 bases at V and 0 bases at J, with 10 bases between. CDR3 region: CASSSQGGSYEQYF. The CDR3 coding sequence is TGCGCCAGCAGCTCGCAGGGTGGCTCCTACGAGCAGTACTTC.

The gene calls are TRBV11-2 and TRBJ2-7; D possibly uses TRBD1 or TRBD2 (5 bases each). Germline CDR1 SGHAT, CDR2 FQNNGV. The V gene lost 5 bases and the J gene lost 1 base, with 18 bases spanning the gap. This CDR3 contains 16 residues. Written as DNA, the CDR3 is TGTGCCAGCAGCAGGGGTCGTGGGGGTCTATCCTACGAGCAGTACTTC. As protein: CASSRGRGGLSYEQYF.

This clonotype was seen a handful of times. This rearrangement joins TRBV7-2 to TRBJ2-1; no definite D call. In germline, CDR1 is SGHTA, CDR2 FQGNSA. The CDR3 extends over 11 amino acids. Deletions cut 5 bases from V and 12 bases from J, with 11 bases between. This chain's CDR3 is CASSLQSGQFF. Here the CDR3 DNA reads TGTGCCAGCAGCCTCCAGTCTGGGCAGTTCTTC.

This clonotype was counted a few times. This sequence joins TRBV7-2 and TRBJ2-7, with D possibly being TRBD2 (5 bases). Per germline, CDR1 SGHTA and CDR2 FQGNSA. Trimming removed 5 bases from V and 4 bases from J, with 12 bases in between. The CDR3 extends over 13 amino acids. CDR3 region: CASSSSGLYEQYF. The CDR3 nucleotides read TGTGCCAGCAGCAGCAGCGGCCTATACGAGCAGTACTTC.

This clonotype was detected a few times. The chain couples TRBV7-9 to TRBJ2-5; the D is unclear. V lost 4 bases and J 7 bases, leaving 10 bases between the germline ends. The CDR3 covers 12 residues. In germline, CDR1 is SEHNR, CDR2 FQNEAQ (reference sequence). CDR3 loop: CASSSSLGTQYF. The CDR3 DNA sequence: TGTGCCAGCAGCTCATCCCTGGGGACCCAGTACTTC.

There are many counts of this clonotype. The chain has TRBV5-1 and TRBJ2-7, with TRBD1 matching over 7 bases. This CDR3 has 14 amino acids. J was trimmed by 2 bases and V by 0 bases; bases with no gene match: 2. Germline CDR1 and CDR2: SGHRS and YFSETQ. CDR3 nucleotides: TGCGCCAGCAGCTTGGGGGACAGAACCTACGAGCAGTACTTC. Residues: CASSLGDRTYEQYF.

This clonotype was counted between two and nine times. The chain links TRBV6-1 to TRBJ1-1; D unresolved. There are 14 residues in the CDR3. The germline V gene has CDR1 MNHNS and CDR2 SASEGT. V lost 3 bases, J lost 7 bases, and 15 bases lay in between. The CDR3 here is CASSEGALVDEAFF. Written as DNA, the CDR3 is TGTGCCAGCAGTGAGGGAGCCCTGGTGGATGAAGCTTTCTTT.

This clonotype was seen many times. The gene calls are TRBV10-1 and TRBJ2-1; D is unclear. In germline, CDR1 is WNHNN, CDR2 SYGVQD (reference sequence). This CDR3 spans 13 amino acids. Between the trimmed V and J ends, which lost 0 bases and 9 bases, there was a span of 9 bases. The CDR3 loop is CASSESMGTEQFF. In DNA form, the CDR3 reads TGCGCCAGCAGTGAGTCGATGGGTACTGAGCAGTTCTTC.